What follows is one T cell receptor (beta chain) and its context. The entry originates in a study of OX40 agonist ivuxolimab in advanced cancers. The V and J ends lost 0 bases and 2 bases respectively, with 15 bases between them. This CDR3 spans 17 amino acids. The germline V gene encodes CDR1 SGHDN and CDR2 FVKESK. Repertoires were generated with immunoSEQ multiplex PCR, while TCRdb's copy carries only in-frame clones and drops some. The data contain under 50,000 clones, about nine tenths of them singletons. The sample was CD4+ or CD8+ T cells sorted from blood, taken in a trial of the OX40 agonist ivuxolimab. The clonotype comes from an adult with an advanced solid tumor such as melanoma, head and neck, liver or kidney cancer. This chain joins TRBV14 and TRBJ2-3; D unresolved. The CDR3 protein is CASSQEARSSSTDTQYF. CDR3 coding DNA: TGTGCCAGCAGCCAAGAGGCCCGTTCCTCCTCCACAGATACGCAGTATTTT.